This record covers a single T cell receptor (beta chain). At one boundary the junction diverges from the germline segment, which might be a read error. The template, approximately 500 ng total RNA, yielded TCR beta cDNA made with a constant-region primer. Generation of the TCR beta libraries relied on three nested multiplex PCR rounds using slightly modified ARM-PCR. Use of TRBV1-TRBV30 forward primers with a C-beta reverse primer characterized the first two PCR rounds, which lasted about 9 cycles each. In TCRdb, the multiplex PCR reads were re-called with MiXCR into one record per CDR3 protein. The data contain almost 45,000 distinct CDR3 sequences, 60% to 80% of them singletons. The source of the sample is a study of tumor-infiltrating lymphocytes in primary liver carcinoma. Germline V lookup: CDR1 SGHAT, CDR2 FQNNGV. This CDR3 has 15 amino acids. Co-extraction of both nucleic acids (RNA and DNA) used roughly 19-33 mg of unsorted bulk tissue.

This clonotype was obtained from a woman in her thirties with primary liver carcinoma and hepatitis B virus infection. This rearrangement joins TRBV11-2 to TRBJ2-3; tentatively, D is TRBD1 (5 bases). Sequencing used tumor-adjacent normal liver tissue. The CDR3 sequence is CASSSTLGLGDTQYF. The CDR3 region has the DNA TGTGCTAGCAGCTCAACGTTGGGGCTAGGAGATACGCAGTATTTT.